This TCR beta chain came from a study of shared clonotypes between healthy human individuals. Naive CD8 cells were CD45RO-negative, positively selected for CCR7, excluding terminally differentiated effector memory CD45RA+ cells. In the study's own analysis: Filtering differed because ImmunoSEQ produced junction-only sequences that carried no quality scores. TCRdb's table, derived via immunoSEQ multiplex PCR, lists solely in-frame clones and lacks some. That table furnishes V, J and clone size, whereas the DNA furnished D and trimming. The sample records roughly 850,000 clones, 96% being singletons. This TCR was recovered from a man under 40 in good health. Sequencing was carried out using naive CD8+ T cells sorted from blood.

CDR3 sequence (DNA): TGTGCCAGCTCACCCGTCGACACTTTCAGAGGGGAGCTGTTTTTT. Protein product: CASSPVDTFRGELFF. This chain uses TRBV18 with TRBJ2-2; D is unclear. From germline, CDR1 is KGHSH and CDR2 LQKENI. The germline V and J ends were trimmed by 3 bases and 8 bases, with 16 bases remaining between them. The CDR3 sequence is 15 residues long.